The 7 T cell receptor beta chains below come from one sample, sequenced in a study of blood T cell repertoires in COVID-19. This table comes from immunoSEQ multiplex PCR, and its TCRdb copy is limited to in-frame clones, with some not included. Altogether some 510,000 clones are present, 70% to 90% being singletons, with the ten largest covering 1.5% to 2%. Material for sequencing was PBMCs or T cells enriched from blood (not recorded which). These receptors all stem from a woman aged 40 to 50 who had recovered from COVID-19.

The chain employs TRBV10-3 and TRBJ2-5; the match to TRBD2 covers 7 bases. Per germline, CDR1 ENHRY and CDR2 SYGVKD. CDR3 length: 15 residues. J gave up 1 base and V 6 bases, and 8 bases lay outside the gene matches. The DNA of the CDR3 is TGTGCCATCAGGTCTAGCGGAACACTCCAAGAGACCCAGTACTTC. This encodes CAIRSSGTLQETQYF.

The chain is built from TRBV7-2 and TRBJ1-2, with 9 bases fitting TRBD1. CDR3 length equals 16 residues. J was trimmed by 6 bases and V by 1 base; bases with no gene match: 9. The V gene's germline CDR1 is SGHTA and CDR2 FQGNSA. The CDR3 nucleotides read TGTGCCAGCAGCTTAGACAGGGGGCGCTTCGTCCATGGCTACACCTTC. Translated, it gives CASSLDRGRFVHGYTF. Drawing the rest from reference TRBV7-2 and TRBJ1-2, the complete variable domain is GAGVSQSPSNKVTEKGKDVELRCDPISGHTALYWYRQSLGQGLEFLIYFQGNSAPDKSGLPSDRFSAERTGGSVSTLTIQRTQQEDSAVYLCASSLDRGRFVHGYTFGSGTRLTVV.

The chain combines TRBV6-5 with TRBJ1-2; D remains unclear. Germline CDR1 reads MNHEY; CDR2 reads SVGAGI. V was shortened by 0 bases and J by 5 bases, with 10 bases between the two germline ends. The CDR3 loop spans 14 amino acids. In nucleotides, the CDR3 is TGTGCCAGCAGTTACTCCCGAGGTCTTTATGGCTACACCTTC. Its translation: CASSYSRGLYGYTF.

V is TRBV7-9 and J is TRBJ1-1; D not certain. The V end was cut by 1 base, the J end by 3 bases, with 18 bases between. In germline, CDR1 is SEHNR, CDR2 FQNEAQ (reference sequence). The CDR3 contains 17 residues. Here the CDR3 DNA reads TGTGCCAGCAGCTTAGTACGGGGTTCGGTGAGGGACACTGAAGCTTTCTTT. This translates into CASSLVRGSVRDTEAFF.

This chain connects TRBV24-1 to TRBJ2-2; TRBD2 matches at 8 bases. Germline loops: CDR1 KGHDR, CDR2 SFDVKD. Unmatched junction bases numbered 3, after V lost 1 base and J lost 3 bases. There are 16 residues in the CDR3. In DNA form, the CDR3 reads TGTGCCACCAGTGATTTAGGACTAGCACACACCGGGGAGCTGTTTTTT. This codes for CATSDLGLAHTGELFF.

This clone was detected a few times. This sequence joins TRBV7-8 and TRBJ2-2, with D possibly TRBD2 on 6 matching bases. Germline V gene sequence: CDR1 SGHVS, CDR2 FQNEAQ. The V end was cut by 5 bases, the J end by 7 bases, with 14 bases between. The length of the CDR3 is 14 residues. The CDR3 here is CASSLGSIGGELFF. The CDR3 DNA sequence: TGTGCCAGCAGCCTCGGGAGTATCGGCGGGGAGCTGTTTTTT.

The chain employs TRBV19 and TRBJ2-7, with TRBD1 as a possible D gene (6 bases). The CDR3 has 14 amino acids. Germline assignment: CDR1 LNHDA and CDR2 SQIVND (reference sequence). Between the trimmed V and J ends, which lost 4 bases and 4 bases, there was a span of 14 bases. As DNA, the CDR3 is TGTGCCAGTAGTAAACGGGACACTCGATACGAGCAGTACTTC. Its translation: CASSKRDTRYEQYF.